The rows below give T cell receptor beta chains drawn from one sample of a study of blood T cell repertoires in COVID-19. This table comes from immunoSEQ multiplex PCR, and its TCRdb copy is limited to in-frame clones, with some not included. The sample carries a few hundred thousand clones, approximately 86% recorded once. The sequenced sample was peripheral blood. The receptors derive from a man younger than 35 with active or convalescent COVID-19. Both conserved end residues are part of each CDR3. The D gene is left open where the match is weak. Clone size, where shown, is once, few, many, or a class for clones that have expanded.

cdr3_nt	cdr3_aa	d_call	v_call	j_call	clone_size
TGCGCCAGCAGCAGCAGGGATTCTGAAGCTTTCTTT	CASSSRDSEAFF	NA	TRBV5-1	TRBJ1-1	NA
TGTGCCAGCAGCGCCCAGAGAGGAGAGCAGTTCTTC	CASSAQRGEQFF	NA	TRBV7-9	TRBJ2-1	NA
TGTGCCAGCAGCCAAGCAGCGGGAATAAACAATGAGCAGTTCTTC	CASSQAAGINNEQFF	TRBD2	TRBV4-2	TRBJ2-1	NA
TGCGCCAGCAGCTTGGATGGAGGGTACGGCTCTAATGAAAAACTGTTTTTT	CASSLDGGYGSNEKLFF	NA	TRBV5-1	TRBJ1-4	NA
TGCGCCAGCAACAGAGGGTGGGCCGATGACGAGCAGTACTTC	CASNRGWADDEQYF	NA	TRBV5-1	TRBJ2-7	once
TGTGCCAGCAGTACTGGACAATATAATTCACCCCTCCACTTT	CASSTGQYNSPLHF	NA	TRBV27	TRBJ1-6	NA
TGTGCCAGCAGGGGCGGGCCAGGTTCAGATACGCAGTATTTT	CASRGGPGSDTQYF	NA	TRBV6-5	TRBJ2-3	NA
TGTGCCACCAGCAGAGACCTCGGGACTAGCCGCGATGAGCAGTTCTTC	CATSRDLGTSRDEQFF	TRBD2	TRBV15	TRBJ2-1	NA
TGCGCCAGCAGCCGAGCCCTCCTAGCGGGAGGATACAATGAGCAGTTCTTC	CASSRALLAGGYNEQFF	TRBD2	TRBV4-1	TRBJ2-1	once
TGTGCCAGCAGCTTGTCAGGGACAACTAATGAAAAACTGTTTTTT	CASSLSGTTNEKLFF	NA	TRBV5-6	TRBJ1-4	NA
TGTGCCAGCAGTCCACAGGGACTAGCGACAGACCGCGAGCAGTACTTC	CASSPQGLATDREQYF	TRBD2	TRBV28	TRBJ2-7	NA
TGTGCCAGCAGTGAAGCGCCGGGGAGGGGAAACACCATATATTTT	CASSEAPGRGNTIYF	NA	TRBV6-1	TRBJ1-3	NA
TGTGCCATCAGTGACCCTCTAAACAGGGTAGGGGGAGAGACCCAGTACTTC	CAISDPLNRVGGETQYF	NA	TRBV10-3	TRBJ2-5	NA
TGTGCCAGCAGCTTCTTACGACTAGCGGGAGACATTCAGTACTTC	CASSFLRLAGDIQYF	TRBD2	TRBV7-2	TRBJ2-4	NA
TGCGCCAGCAGCCCCACAAATCCCCAAGAGACCCAGTACTTC	CASSPTNPQETQYF	NA	TRBV5-1	TRBJ2-5	NA
TGTGCCAGCAGTTATGGACTAGCCAAAAACATTCAGTACTTC	CASSYGLAKNIQYF	NA	TRBV6-6	TRBJ2-4	NA
TGTGCCAGCAGTTACTCACTTCGGGGGAAGAACACCGGGGAGCTGTTTTTT	CASSYSLRGKNTGELFF	NA	TRBV6-2/TRBV6-3	TRBJ2-2	once
TGTGCCAGCAGCCAACCGGGACACAAAACGGACACTGAAGCTTTCTTT	CASSQPGHKTDTEAFF	NA	TRBV5-6	TRBJ1-1	NA
TGCGCCAGCAGTGAGTCAGGAAGACACCATTCCGCCTACGAGCAGTACTTC	CASSESGRHHSAYEQYF	NA	TRBV10-1	TRBJ2-7	NA
TGTGCCAGCAGGGGGACAGGGGAGTTAGATGAGCAGTTCTTC	CASRGTGELDEQFF	TRBD1	TRBV7-8	TRBJ2-1	NA
TGTGCCACCAGCAGCAAAGGACAGAGAGCTGGAAACACCATATATTTT	CATSSKGQRAGNTIYF	NA	TRBV15	TRBJ1-3	NA
TGTGCCAGCAGTTACACGGGACTCACAGATACGCAGTATTTT	CASSYTGLTDTQYF	NA	TRBV6-5	TRBJ2-3	NA
TGTGCCAGCAGCGTGACAGGGGATAATCAGCCCCAGCATTTT	CASSVTGDNQPQHF	TRBD1	TRBV9	TRBJ1-5	NA
TGTGCCAGCAGCCCGGGACAGTTCAATCAGCCCCAGCATTTT	CASSPGQFNQPQHF	TRBD1	TRBV27	TRBJ1-5	NA
TGTGCCAGCAGCCAAGAGTCTGGGCTACGCTATGGCTACACCTTC	CASSQESGLRYGYTF	NA	TRBV3-1/TRBV3-2	TRBJ1-2	NA
TGCGCCAGCAGCTTGGCCGGGGACTATAATGAAAAACTGTTTTTT	CASSLAGDYNEKLFF	NA	TRBV5-1	TRBJ1-4	NA
TGTGCCAGCAGCCCGGACAGGGTAAGCAATCAGCCCCAGCATTTT	CASSPDRVSNQPQHF	TRBD1	TRBV7-8	TRBJ1-5	once
TGTGCCAGCGGGAACGGACAGGGAACCCACGAGCAGTACTTC	CASGNGQGTHEQYF	TRBD1	TRBV28	TRBJ2-7	NA
TGTGCCATCAGTGAGGGACAGGGGTTTTTGGGTACGCAGTATTTT	CAISEGQGFLGTQYF	TRBD1	TRBV10-3	TRBJ2-3	NA
TGTGCCAGCCGCCCAGACAGAAGTTCCACCTACGAGCAGTACTTC	CASRPDRSSTYEQYF	NA	TRBV7-8	TRBJ2-7	few
TGTGCCAGCAGTTCCTACGGGACAGGGGACAATGAGCAGTTCTTC	CASSSYGTGDNEQFF	TRBD1	TRBV28	TRBJ2-1	NA
TGTGCCACCAGCTCTAACCTCGACAGGTCCTCCTACGAGCAGTACTTC	CATSSNLDRSSYEQYF	NA	TRBV15	TRBJ2-7	NA
TGTGCCAGCAGCGTAGGTCCCGCTGCGGGGGGCTACACCTTC	CASSVGPAAGGYTF	NA	TRBV9	TRBJ1-2	NA